This T cell receptor beta chain was sequenced for a study of blood T cell repertoires in COVID-19. With V trimmed by 6 bases and J by 6 bases, 17 bases remained unmatched. The germline V gene encodes CDR1 MNHEY and CDR2 SVGAGI. The length of the CDR3 is 16 residues. Generated by immunoSEQ multiplex PCR, the TCRdb table keeps only in-frame clones and is missing some. Of about 80,000 clones listed, roughly 80% are singletons. V is TRBV6-5 and J is TRBJ2-7; TRBD1 aligns across 7 bases. The source material was peripheral blood. The sequence was collected from a woman in her 70s with acute or convalescent COVID-19. The CDR3 nucleotides are TGTGCCAGCAGCTACACTGCGGAGGACAGGTCGCGCGAGCAGTACTTC. This encodes CASSYTAEDRSREQYF.